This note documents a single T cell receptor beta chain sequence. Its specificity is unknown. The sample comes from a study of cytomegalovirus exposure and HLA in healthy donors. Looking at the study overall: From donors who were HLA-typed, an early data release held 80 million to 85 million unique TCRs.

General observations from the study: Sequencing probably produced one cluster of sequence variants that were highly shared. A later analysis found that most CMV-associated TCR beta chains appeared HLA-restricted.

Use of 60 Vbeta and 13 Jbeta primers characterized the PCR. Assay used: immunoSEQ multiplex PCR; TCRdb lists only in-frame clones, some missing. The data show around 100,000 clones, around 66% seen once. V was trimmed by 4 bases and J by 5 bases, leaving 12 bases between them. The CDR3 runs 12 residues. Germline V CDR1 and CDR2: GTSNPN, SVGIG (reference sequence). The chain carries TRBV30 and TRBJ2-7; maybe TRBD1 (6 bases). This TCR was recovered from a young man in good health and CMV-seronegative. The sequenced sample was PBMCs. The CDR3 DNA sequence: TGTGCCTGGACTCAGGACAGAGACGAGCAGTACTTC. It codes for CAWTQDRDEQYF.